What follows is one T cell receptor (beta chain) and its context. What this receptor recognizes is not known. Base qualities are not provided; no much larger clone lies one nucleotide away. V loses 3 bases at its end and J loses 4 bases; junction bases beyond the gene matches: 12. The CDR3 runs 16 amino acids, cysteine and phenylalanine included. Just the 48-base CDR3 DNA is kept, in frame starting at base 1. Via the germline V gene (reference sequence), CDR1 is SGHNT and CDR2 YYREEE. The entry originates in a study of monozygotic twins with cystic fibrosis (dated by TCRdb to 2020 to 2022). Background for the entire study: About 3 micrograms of fragmented DNA went through around 14 PCR cycles to produce barcoded libraries. To assess genetic influence on V and J gene usage, the study compared TCR beta repertoires within and across 16 monozygotic twin pairs with cystic fibrosis. Made up mostly of children and adolescents, the cohort included ten female and six male twin pairs ranging in age from roughly 2.0 to 40 years, with a median of around 9 years. Twins were ranked among over a thousand cohort participants for weight-for-height and FEVPerc (FEV1 disease centile) on the day of blood sampling. Data for three of the twin pairs had previously been reported in another context. Results the study describes overall, beyond this receptor: V gene usage was most similar to the co-twin in 13 of 16 pairs, and J usage was most similar to the co-twin in 8 of 16 pairs, which suggests genetic constraints. Simpson clonality was generally low (median about 0.0087), which suggests a naive-dominated repertoire, and clonality was higher in the most severely affected patients. The cohort was small, and no association was found between shared CDR3 numbers and age, concordance or disease severity. Sharing of nucleotide-identical clonotypes was significantly greater within monozygotic CF twin pairs than between unrelated CF individuals (P = 0.000026, Mann-Whitney).

TCR beta CDR3 regions were amplified by multiplex PCR with the immunoSEQ immune profiling system according to the manufacturer's instructions. Sequencing was performed on an Illumina NextSeq system. On the authors' methods: The immunoSEQ Analyzer platform handled processing of the sequence data, and clonality was calculated by taking the square root of Simpson's index of productive rearrangements. Jensen-Shannon distance served as the measure of similarity in V and J usage, while OLGA was used to compute CDR3 generation probabilities. The researchers looked up shared CDR3 sequences in the immuneACCESS database (August 2020) and in VDJdb (December 2020). Imported from immuneACCESS, the table was reduced by TCRdb to in-frame sequences with V and J called. These copies leave out some clones; in studies compared against another copy, an unresolved V gene accounts for under half, and the cause of the remainder is not known. Clone size and the V and J calls come from that table; the DNA yielded D and trimming. The sample table contains approximately 33,000 clones; only one count was recorded for about 80% of them. Together, the top ten hold under 2% of the sample.

The twin pairs came from the European Cystic Fibrosis Twin and Sibling Study Cohort, a cohort that recruited patients from roughly 160 CF clinics across 14 European countries. Zygosity and CFTR genotype were confirmed in-house, and zygosity was tested by multiplex PCR of nine short tandem repeat loci. Each twin gave a peripheral blood sample, and clinical parameters were documented on that same day of blood sampling. Phenol/chloroform extraction was used to isolate genomic DNA from peripheral blood cells, and the DNA was then kept in TE buffer at 4 degrees C. The sequence derives from a girl aged 2 to 10 with cystic fibrosis. Sequencing used blood. The rearranged chain carries TRBV5-4 and TRBJ2-7; TRBD2 lines up with 8 middle nucleotides. CDR3 reads: CASSWGRERGIYEQYF. The nucleotide sequence reads TGTGCCAGCAGCTGGGGGCGGGAGCGGGGGATTTACGAGCAGTACTTC.